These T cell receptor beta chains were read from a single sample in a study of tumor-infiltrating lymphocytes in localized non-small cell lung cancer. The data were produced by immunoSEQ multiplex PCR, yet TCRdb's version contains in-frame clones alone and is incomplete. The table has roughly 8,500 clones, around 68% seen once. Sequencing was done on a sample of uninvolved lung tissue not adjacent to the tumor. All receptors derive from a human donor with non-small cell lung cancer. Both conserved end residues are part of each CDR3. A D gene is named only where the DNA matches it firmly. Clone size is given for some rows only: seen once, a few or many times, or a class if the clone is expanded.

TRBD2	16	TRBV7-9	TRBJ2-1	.	TGTGCCAGCAGCTTAGCGAGCGGGAGTTCCTACAATGAGCAGTTCTTC	CASSLASGSSYNEQFF
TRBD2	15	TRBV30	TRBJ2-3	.	TGTGCCTGGAGGAATAGCGGGAGGGCCGCAGATACGCAGTATTTT	CAWRNSGRAADTQYF
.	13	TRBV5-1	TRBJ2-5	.	TGCGCCAGCAGTTTTAAGGAAAGAGAGACCCAGTACTTC	CASSFKERETQYF
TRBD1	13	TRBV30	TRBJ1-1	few	TGTGCCTGGAGCGCAGGGGGAAGGACTGAAGCTTTCTTT	CAWSAGGRTEAFF
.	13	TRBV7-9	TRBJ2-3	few	TGTGCCAGCAGCTCTCTCAACACAGATACGCAGTATTTT	CASSSLNTDTQYF
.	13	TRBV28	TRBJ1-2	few	TGTGCCAGCAGTTTAGCCAGGGGAGGTGGCTACACCTTC	CASSLARGGGYTF
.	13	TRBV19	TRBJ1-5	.	TGTGCCAGTAGTAACTACCGGGCACAGCCCCAGCATTTT	CASSNYRAQPQHF
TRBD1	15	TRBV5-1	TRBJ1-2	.	TGCGCCAGCAGCCTGGTAGGGCAGGGGGCGCGCGGCTACACCTTC	CASSLVGQGARGYTF
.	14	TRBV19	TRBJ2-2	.	TGTGCCAGTAGGGTCCTATTAGTCACCGGGGAGCTGTTTTTT	CASRVLLVTGELFF
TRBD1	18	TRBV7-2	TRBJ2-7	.	TGTGCCAGCAGCTTAATAAGGTGGGACAGGGAATTCCGCGGCGAGCAGTACTTC	CASSLIRWDREFRGEQYF
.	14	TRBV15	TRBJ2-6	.	TGTGCCACCAGCACGGGCTCTGGGGCCAACGTCCTGACTTTC	CATSTGSGANVLTF
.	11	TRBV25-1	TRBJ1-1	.	TGTGCCAGCACCAGAGAGTGGGAAGCTTTCTTT	CASTREWEAFF
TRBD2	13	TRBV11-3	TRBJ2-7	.	TGTGCCAGCAGCCCAAGACTAGCGGGGGGGCAGTACTTC	CASSPRLAGGQYF
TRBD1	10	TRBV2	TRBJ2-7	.	TGTGCCAGTGAGGGGGCCGAGCAGTACTTC	CASEGAEQYF
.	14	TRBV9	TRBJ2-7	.	TGTGCCAGCAGCGTAGGGGGGGAGTACGGCGAGCAGTACTTC	CASSVGGEYGEQYF
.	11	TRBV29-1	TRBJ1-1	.	TGCAGCGTGCAGGGAAACGGGAGGGCTTTCTTT	CSVQGNGRAFF
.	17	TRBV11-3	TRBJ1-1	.	TGTGCCAGCAGCTCTTCTCCGGGGGCGGCCATGAACACTGAAGCTTTCTTT	CASSSSPGAAMNTEAFF
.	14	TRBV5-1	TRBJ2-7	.	TGCGCCAGCAGCTTGAGGGCAGAGTCCTACGAGCAGTACTTC	CASSLRAESYEQYF
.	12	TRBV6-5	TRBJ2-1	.	TGTGCCAGCAGGGTAGCCGGGGCCCAGCAGTTCTTC	CASRVAGAQQFF
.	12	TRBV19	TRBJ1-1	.	TGTGCCAGTAACCCTCTGGGGGGCCGAGCTTTCTTT	CASNPLGGRAFF
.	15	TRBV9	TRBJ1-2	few	TGTGCCAGCAGCGTAGAATCAGGGACGGTCTATGGCTACACCTTC	CASSVESGTVYGYTF
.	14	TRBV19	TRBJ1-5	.	TGTGCCAGTAGTACCTCAGGGAGGGGTCAGCCCCAGCATTTT	CASSTSGRGQPQHF
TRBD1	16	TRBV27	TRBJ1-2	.	TGTGCCAGCAGTTTATCTCCGGGACAGGGAGGATATGGCTACACCTTC	CASSLSPGQGGYGYTF
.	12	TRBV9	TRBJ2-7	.	TGTGCCAGCAGCGTAGAAGGCTACGAGCAGTACTTC	CASSVEGYEQYF
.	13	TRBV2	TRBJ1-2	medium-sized	TGTGCCAGCAGGGCTATACGGACTAATGGCTACACCTTC	CASRAIRTNGYTF
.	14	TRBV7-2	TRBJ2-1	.	TGTGCCAGCAGCCTGAGACCCCCGGAGGGGGAGCAGTTCTTC	CASSLRPPEGEQFF
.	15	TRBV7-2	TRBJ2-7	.	TGTGCCAGCAGCTCGTTGGGGGGCTCCTTGGGTAGGCAGTACTTC	CASSSLGGSLGRQYF
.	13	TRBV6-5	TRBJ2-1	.	TGTGCCAGCAGTCTAGGTATCAGAAATGAGCAGTTCTTC	CASSLGIRNEQFF
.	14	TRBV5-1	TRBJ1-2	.	TGCGCCAGCAGCCCCCGCGACGTAGACAGTGGCTACACCTTC	CASSPRDVDSGYTF
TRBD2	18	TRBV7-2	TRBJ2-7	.	TGTGCCAGCAGCTTAGAAGGGACTAGCGGGAGTCTGATAAACGAGCAGTACTTC	CASSLEGTSGSLINEQYF
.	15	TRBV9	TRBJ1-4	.	TGTGCCAGCAGCGTAGCCGGGGATACTAATGAAAAACTGTTTTTT	CASSVAGDTNEKLFF
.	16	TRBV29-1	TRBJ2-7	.	TGCAGCGTCCAATCGCCTTCCGGGACAGTGGGACTCGAGCAGTACTTC	CSVQSPSGTVGLEQYF
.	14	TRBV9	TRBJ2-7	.	TGTGCCAGCAGCGTAGGGCAGGGGTTTGGCGAGCAGTACTTC	CASSVGQGFGEQYF
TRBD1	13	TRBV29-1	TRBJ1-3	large	TGCAGTGCAACAGGGGCCTACGGAAACACCATATATTTT	CSATGAYGNTIYF
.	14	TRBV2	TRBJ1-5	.	TGTGCCAGCAGTGGGGCGCTTAGCAATCAGCCCCAGCATTTT	CASSGALSNQPQHF
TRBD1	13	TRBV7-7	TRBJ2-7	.	TGTGCCAGCAGCTTAGCGACAGGGGATAAGCAGTACTTC	CASSLATGDKQYF
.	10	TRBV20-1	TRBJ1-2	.	TGCAGTGCCAAGGACATAGGCTACACCTTC	CSAKDIGYTF
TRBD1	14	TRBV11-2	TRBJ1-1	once	TGTGCCAGCAGCCCCGCCGGACAGGTGACTGAAGCTTTCTTT	CASSPAGQVTEAFF
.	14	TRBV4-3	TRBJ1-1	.	TGCGCCAGCAGGGCGGAGGGAGGGATCACTGAAGCTTTCTTT	CASRAEGGITEAFF
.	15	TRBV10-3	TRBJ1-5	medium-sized	TGTGCCATCAGCCCTCAAGGGGGAGGGGATCAGCCCCAGCATTTT	CAISPQGGGDQPQHF
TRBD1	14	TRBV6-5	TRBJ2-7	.	TGTGCCAGCAACGGACAGGGTGTTTCCTACGAGCAGTACTTC	CASNGQGVSYEQYF
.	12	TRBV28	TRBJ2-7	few	TGTGCCAGCCTAGGAGGGTTTGCCGAGCAGTACTTC	CASLGGFAEQYF
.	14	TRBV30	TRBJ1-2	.	TGTGCCTGGAGTGGTGGAGGGGGACGGTATGGCTACACCTTC	CAWSGGGGRYGYTF
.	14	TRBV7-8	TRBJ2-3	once	TGTGCCAGCAGCCCCGGGTTATGGGGGGATACGCAGTATTTT	CASSPGLWGDTQYF
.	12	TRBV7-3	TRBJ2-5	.	TGTGCCAGCAGCTTAGCCCGGACCTCCCAGTACTTC	CASSLARTSQYF
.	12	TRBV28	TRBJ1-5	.	TGTGCCAGCAAGACAGGAGGTCAGCCCCAGCATTTT	CASKTGGQPQHF
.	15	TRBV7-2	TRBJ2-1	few	TGCGCCAGCAGCCAAGATGGAAACAGGTACAATGAGCAGTTCTTC	CASSQDGNRYNEQFF
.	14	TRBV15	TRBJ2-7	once	TGTGCCACCAGCAGAGATCGGGGTGGGTACGAGCAGTACTTC	CATSRDRGGYEQYF
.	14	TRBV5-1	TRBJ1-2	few	TGCGCCAGCAGCTTAGGGGACACTAACTATGGCTACACCTTC	CASSLGDTNYGYTF
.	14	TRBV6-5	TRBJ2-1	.	TGTGCCAGCAGTCTCAAAGGGGCCTACAATGAGCAGTTCTTC	CASSLKGAYNEQFF
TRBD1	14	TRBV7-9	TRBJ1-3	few	TGTGCCAGCAGCTTACAGGGGGCTATTGTCACCATATATTTT	CASSLQGAIVTIYF
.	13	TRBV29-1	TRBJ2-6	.	TGCAGCGTTGTGGAGGCTGGGGCCAACGTCCTGACTTTC	CSVVEAGANVLTF